One TCR beta chain is described in this entry. The entry originates in a study of blood T cell repertoires in COVID-19. Produced via immunoSEQ multiplex PCR; TCRdb's table is partial and in-frame only. The table lists about 320,000 clones, 90% of them singletons. The receptor comes from a woman aged 30 to 39 who had been exposed to COVID-19. Material: PBMCs or T cells enriched from blood (not recorded which).

The CDR3 reads CASSAQQQGPSTDTQYF. The CDR3 DNA reads as TGTGCCAGCAGCGCACAACAACAGGGTCCTAGCACAGATACGCAGTATTTT. The J gene is TRBJ2-3, the V gene TRBV4-2, with D maybe TRBD1 (6 bases). Trimming removed 5 bases at V and 0 bases at J, with 18 bases between. CDR3 length: 17 amino acids. Germline V CDR1 and CDR2: LGHNA, YNFKEQ.